This T cell receptor beta chain was recovered during a study of shared clonotypes between healthy human individuals. For the study at large: The plates for each donor numbered three CD4 naive, three CD4 memory, two CD8 naive and one CD8 memory.

Points from the study as a whole: The naive CD4 repertoires of a few donors were compared, and approximately 4.7% of clonotypes were shared.

This clone was picked up one time. Its antigen is undetermined. Sequenced by immunoSEQ multiplex PCR; TCRdb stores in-frame clones only, minus some. In the table there are over 75,000 clones, 68% of which are singletons. The CDR3 is 14 amino acids. CDR1 and CDR2 from the germline V gene are SGHTA and FQGTGA. Trimming pared 5 bases from V and 0 bases from J, leaving 11 bases between. Those who donated were healthy HIV-negative adults, with no recent acute infections or vaccinations reported. CD8 memory cells included CD45RO+ cells plus CCR7-negative CD45RA+ TemRA cells. This TCR was sampled from a man aged 30-40 years in good health. Sequenced: memory CD8+ T cells sorted from blood. Subset meaning: CD45RO+ cells pooled with CCR7-negative TemRA cells. The rearrangement links TRBV7-3 to TRBJ2-7, with no clear D. For the CDR3, the DNA is TGTGCCAGCAGCCCCGGGCCCAGCTCCTACGAGCAGTACTTC. As protein: CASSPGPSSYEQYF.